The clone carrying this T cell receptor beta chain was counted between two and nine times. Its antigen remains unidentified. The PCR ran on 60 Vbeta and 13 Jbeta primers. Libraries were prepared by immunoSEQ multiplex PCR; TCRdb keeps only in-frame clonotypes and omits some of them. The profile shows about 130,000 clones, roughly a tenth of them singletons. The sample originates from a study of cytomegalovirus exposure and HLA in healthy donors. Study-wide points: According to an earlier analysis, most TCR beta V segments yielded productive rearrangements about 87% or about 30% of the time. TCR beta V- and J-gene trimming was later associated with a missense DCLRE1C variant.

V was clipped by 1 base and J by 1 base, with 10 bases between them. CDR3 length: 16 residues. Germline V gene data show CDR1 as SGHVS and CDR2 as FNYEAQ. The clonotype was recovered from a woman aged 18 to 35 in good health and CMV-seropositive. The chain joins TRBV7-6 to TRBJ2-2; no clear D. The sequenced material came from PBMCs. The CDR3: CASSLGQALNTGELFF. DNA of the CDR3: TGTGCCAGCAGCTTAGGGCAGGCCCTGAACACCGGGGAGCTGTTTTTT.